This T cell receptor beta chain comes out of a study of blood T cell repertoires in COVID-19 (dated by TCRdb to 2020 to 2022). Study-level background: Samples from collaborators originated in the United States, Italy and Spain and spanned both the acute and convalescent phases of COVID-19. Samples were obtained from the ongoing ImmuneRACE study (first 160 participants) and from some 1,300 subjects provided by 6 global collaborators. The material from the prospective study consisted of cDNA or gDNA derived from T cells, B-cell-depleted T cells, or PBMCs. Where available, HLA class I and class II types were obtained from metadata supplied by the sample provider rather than from assay-based typing. Subjects who had been exposed to COVID-19, were actively infected with it, or had recovered from it provided the deeply sampled blood TCRbeta repertoires that made up the dataset. The repertoires were made available in a free public database intended to serve as a resource for research on the immune response to SARS-CoV-2. Nearly every sample came with metadata listing a de-identified subject ID, COVID-19 status, age in years and sex.

Here is what the overall study found, with its caveats: How much clinical and demographic metadata was included differed by source and by participant, and the metadata was provided uncurated.

The collaborating institutions used their own protocols to collect whole blood in K2EDTA tubes. For TCRbeta analysis, collaborators shipped samples in one of three forms: frozen whole blood, isolated PBMCs, or DNA extracted from either of those sample types. On this clone itself: This clone's antigen is unknown. There are no base qualities to consult, and no much larger clone falls within one base.

The immunoSEQ Assay, a bias-controlled multiplex PCR, was used to amplify TCRbeta CDR3 regions from genomic DNA. The paper's processing steps were these. Within the assay, amplification of reference gene primers was used to estimate how many nucleated cells each sample contained. Sequence reads were collapsed and filtered to measure the absolute abundance of every unique TCRbeta CDR3 rearrangement. For each sample, productive Simpson clonality was calculated by taking the square root of Simpson's diversity index across productive rearrangements. The table was pulled from immuneACCESS by TCRdb, which kept in-frame rearrangements only. Such tables lose some clones; where checked, under half of the loss comes from unresolved V genes, and the rest has no known cause. The V and J calls and the clone size are those of that table, but D and trimming were determined from the DNA. In all, the sample holds about 77,000 clones, and more than 75% of those were seen once. The top ten clones comprise about 17% of the sample.

In the germline V gene, CDR1 corresponds to SNHLY and CDR2 to FYNNEI. For this chain, trimming is 4 bases at the V end and 0 bases at the J end, and the number of junction bases without a gene match is 10. The CDR3 sequence holds 18 residues, the cysteine and phenylalanine included. Just the 54-base CDR3 DNA is kept, in frame starting at base 1. The clonotype comes from a woman of 80 years or more with active or convalescent COVID-19. The rearrangement combines TRBV2 with TRBJ1-5; 9 nucleotides in the junction match TRBD1. The sample taken for sequencing was peripheral blood. This receptor has the CDR3 CASSAETGGFYSNQPQHF. The base sequence is TGTGCCAGCAGTGCTGAGACAGGGGGATTCTATAGCAATCAGCCCCAGCATTTT.